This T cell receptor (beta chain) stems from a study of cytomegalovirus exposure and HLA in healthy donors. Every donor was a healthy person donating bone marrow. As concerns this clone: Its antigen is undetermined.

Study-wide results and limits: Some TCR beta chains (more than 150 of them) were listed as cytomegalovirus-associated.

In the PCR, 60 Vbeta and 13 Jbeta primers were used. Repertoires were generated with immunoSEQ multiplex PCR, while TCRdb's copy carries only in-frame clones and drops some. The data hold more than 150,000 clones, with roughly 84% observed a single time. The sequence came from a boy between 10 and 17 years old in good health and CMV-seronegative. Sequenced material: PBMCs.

In nucleotides, the CDR3 is TGTGCCAGCAGTGAAACAGGGTGTTACACCGGGGAGCTGTTTTTT. Amino acids: CASSETGCYTGELFF. V gene TRBV25-1 combines with J gene TRBJ2-2; D possibly corresponds to TRBD1 (6 bases). Germline V gives CDR1 MGHDK, CDR2 SYGVNS. This CDR3 is 15 amino acids long. V lost 2 bases to trimming and J lost 3 bases, with 10 bases between them. The full variable domain, rest sourced from reference TRBV25-1 and TRBJ2-2, is EADIYQTPRYLVIGTGKKITLECSQTMGHDKMYWYQQDPGMELHLIHYSYGVNSTEKGDLSSESTVSRIRTEHFPLTLESARPSHTSQYLCASSETGCYTGELFFGEGSRLTVL.